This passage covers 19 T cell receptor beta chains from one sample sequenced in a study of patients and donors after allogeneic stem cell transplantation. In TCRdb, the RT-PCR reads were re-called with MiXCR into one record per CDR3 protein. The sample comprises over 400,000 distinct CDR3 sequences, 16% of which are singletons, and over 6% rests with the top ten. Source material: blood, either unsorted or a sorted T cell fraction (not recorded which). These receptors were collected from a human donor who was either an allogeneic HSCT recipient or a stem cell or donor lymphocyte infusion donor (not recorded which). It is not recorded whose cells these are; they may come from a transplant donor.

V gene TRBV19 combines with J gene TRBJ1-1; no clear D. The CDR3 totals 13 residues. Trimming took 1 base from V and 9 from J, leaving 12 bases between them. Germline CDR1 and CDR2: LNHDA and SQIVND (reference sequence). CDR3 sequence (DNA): TGTGCCAGTAGTATAGGAAGGGCAGGCAAAGCTTTCTTT. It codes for CASSIGRAGKAFF.

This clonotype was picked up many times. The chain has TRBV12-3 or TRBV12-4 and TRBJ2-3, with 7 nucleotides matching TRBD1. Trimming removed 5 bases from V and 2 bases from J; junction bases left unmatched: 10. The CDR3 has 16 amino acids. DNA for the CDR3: TGTGCCAGCAGTCGTGAACAGGGGTCGAACACAGATACGCAGTATTTT. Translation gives CASSREQGSNTDTQYF.

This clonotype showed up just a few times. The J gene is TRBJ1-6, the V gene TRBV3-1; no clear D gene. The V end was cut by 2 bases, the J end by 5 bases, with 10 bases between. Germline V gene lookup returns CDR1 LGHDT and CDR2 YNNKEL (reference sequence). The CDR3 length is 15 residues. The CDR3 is CASSQLGQNNSPLHF. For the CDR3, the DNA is TGTGCCAGCAGCCAACTAGGGCAGAATAATTCACCCCTCCACTTT.

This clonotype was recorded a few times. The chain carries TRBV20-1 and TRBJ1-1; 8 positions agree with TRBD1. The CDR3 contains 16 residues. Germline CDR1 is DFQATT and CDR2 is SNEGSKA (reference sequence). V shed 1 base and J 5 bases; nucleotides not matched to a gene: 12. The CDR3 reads CSARATRTGRKTEAFF. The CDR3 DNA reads TGCAGTGCTAGAGCAACCAGGACAGGGAGGAAAACTGAAGCTTTCTTT.

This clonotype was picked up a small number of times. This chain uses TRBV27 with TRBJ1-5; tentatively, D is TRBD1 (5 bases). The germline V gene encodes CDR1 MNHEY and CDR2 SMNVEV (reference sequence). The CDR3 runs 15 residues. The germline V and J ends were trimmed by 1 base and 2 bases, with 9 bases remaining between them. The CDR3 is CASSLLGRGNQPQHF. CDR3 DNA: TGTGCCAGCAGTTTATTGGGACGAGGCAATCAGCCCCAGCATTTT.

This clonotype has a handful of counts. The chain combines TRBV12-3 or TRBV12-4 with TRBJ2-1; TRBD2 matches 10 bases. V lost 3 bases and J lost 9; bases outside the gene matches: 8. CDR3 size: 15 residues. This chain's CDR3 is CASSLASGSGVEQFF. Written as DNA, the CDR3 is TGTGCCAGCAGTTTGGCTAGCGGGAGTGGTGTTGAGCAGTTCTTC.

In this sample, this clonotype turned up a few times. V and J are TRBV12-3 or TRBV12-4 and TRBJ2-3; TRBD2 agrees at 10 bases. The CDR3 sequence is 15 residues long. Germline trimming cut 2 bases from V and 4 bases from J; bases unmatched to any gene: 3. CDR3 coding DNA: TGTGCCAGCAGTTTAACTAGCGGGGTGCCAGATACGCAGTATTTT. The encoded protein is CASSLTSGVPDTQYF.

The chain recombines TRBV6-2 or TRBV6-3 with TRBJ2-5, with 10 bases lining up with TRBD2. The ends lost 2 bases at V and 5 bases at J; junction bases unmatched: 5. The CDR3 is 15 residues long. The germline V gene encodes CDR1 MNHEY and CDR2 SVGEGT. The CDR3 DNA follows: TGTGCCAGCAGTTACACCGGGACTAGCGAGGAGACCCAGTACTTC. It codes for CASSYTGTSEETQYF.

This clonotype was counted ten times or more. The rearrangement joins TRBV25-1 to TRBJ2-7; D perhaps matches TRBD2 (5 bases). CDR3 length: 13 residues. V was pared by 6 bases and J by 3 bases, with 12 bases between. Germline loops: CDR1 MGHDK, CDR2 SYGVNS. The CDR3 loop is CASRAGIHYEQYF. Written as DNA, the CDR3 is TGTGCCAGCAGGGCCGGGATCCACTACGAGCAGTACTTC.

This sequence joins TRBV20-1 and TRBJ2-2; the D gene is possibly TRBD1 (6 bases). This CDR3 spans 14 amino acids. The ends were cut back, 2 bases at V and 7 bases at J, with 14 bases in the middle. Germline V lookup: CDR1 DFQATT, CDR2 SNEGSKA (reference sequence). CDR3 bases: TGCAGTGCTAGATTCAGGGGAAATTACGGGGAGCTGTTTTTT. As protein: CSARFRGNYGELFF.

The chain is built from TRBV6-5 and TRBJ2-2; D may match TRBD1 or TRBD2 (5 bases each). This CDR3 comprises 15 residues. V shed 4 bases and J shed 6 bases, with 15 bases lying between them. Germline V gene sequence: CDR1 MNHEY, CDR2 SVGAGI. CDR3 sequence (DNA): TGTGCCAGCAGTTTGGGACCGTGGGCCTCCGGGGAGCTGTTTTTT. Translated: CASSLGPWASGELFF.

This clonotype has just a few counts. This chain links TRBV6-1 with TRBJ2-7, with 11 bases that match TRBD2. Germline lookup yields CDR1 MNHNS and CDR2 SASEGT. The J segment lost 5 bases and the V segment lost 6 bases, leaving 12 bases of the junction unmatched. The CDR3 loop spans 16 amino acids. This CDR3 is CASSPTGASGRNEQYF. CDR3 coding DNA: TGTGCCAGCAGCCCTACAGGCGCTAGCGGGAGGAACGAGCAGTACTTC.

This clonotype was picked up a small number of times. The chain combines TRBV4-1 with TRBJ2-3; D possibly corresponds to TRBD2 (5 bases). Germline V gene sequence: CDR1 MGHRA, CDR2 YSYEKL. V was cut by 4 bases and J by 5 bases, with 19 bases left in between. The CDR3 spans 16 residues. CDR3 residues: CASSPTDEGPVDTQYF. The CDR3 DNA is TGCGCCAGCAGCCCAACAGATGAGGGCCCGGTAGATACGCAGTATTTT.

Here the CDR3 DNA reads TGTGCCAAGGGGCGGGCAAGACGCTATTACAATGAGGAGCAGTTCTTC. Amino acid sequence: CAKGRARRYYNEEQFF. This chain links TRBV3-1 with TRBJ2-1, with D possibly being TRBD1 or TRBD2 (5 bases each). Deletions cut 10 bases from V and 10 bases from J, with 29 bases between. Germline CDR1 reads LGHDT; CDR2 reads YNNKEL (reference sequence). This CDR3 region has 16 residues.

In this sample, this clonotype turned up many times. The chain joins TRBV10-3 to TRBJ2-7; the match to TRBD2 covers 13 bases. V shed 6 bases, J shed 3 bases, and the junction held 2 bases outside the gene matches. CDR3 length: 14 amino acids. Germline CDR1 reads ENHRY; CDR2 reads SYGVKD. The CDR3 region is CAIRRTSGSYEQYF. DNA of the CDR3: TGTGCCATCAGAAGGACTAGCGGGAGCTACGAGCAGTACTTC.

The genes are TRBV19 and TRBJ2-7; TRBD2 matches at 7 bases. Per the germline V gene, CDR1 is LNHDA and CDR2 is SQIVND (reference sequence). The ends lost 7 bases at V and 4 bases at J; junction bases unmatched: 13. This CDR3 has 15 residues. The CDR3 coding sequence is TGTGCCAGTACCTCCATAAGGGGAGGGAAATACGAGCAGTACTTC. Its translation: CASTSIRGGKYEQYF.

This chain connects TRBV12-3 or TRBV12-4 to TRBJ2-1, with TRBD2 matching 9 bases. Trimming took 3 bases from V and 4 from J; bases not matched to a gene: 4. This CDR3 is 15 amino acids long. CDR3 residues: CASSFKTSGYNEQFF. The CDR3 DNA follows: TGTGCCAGCAGTTTCAAGACTAGCGGTTACAATGAGCAGTTCTTC.

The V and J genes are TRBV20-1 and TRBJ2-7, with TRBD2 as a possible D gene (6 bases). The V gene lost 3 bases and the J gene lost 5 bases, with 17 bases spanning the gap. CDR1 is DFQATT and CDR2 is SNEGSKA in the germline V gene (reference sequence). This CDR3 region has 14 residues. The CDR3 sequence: CSASDAGKIHEQYF. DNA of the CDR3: TGCAGTGCTAGTGACGCGGGAAAAATCCACGAGCAGTACTTC.

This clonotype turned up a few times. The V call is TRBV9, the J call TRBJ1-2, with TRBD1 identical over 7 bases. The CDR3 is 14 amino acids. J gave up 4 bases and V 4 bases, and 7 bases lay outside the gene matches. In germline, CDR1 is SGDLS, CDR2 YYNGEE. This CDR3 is CASSKGGSLYGYTF. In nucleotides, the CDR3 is TGTGCCAGCAGCAAAGGGGGCAGTCTCTATGGCTACACCTTC.